The clone carrying this T cell receptor (beta chain) has more than one count but fewer than ten. Its antigen is undetermined. Researchers ran the PCR with 60 Vbeta and 13 Jbeta primers. Under the authors' procedure: Later, an analysis found 80 million or so unique TCR beta chains, and 8.5 million to 14 million of these were shared. TCRdb's copy holds only in-frame clones and misses some; the assay was immunoSEQ multiplex PCR. V, J and clone size were drawn from that table, and D and trimming were deduced from the DNA. Of roughly 120,000 clones listed, over 60% were seen once; the top ten hold approximately 1%. The data were obtained in a study of cytomegalovirus exposure and HLA in healthy donors. Study findings and constraints: Prior analysis indicated that the majority of TCR beta V segments exhibited productivity approximately 90% or approximately 30% of the time. After further analysis at a later stage, 15,000 to 20,000 TCR beta sequences were associated with HLA alleles at 0.05 false discovery rate. Cytomegalovirus-associated status was assigned to approximately 160 TCR beta chains.

The V gene's germline CDR1 is SGHDT and CDR2 YYEEEE. This CDR3 spans 16 amino acids. Trimming cost V 4 bases and J 3 bases; bases outside gene matches: 4. This sequence originates from a human donor in good health. The chain carries TRBV5-6 and TRBJ2-3; 14 bases are a match to TRBD2. The sequenced sample was PBMCs. The CDR3 is CASSRTSGGTTDTQYF. The CDR3 DNA reads TGTGCCAGCAGCCGGACTAGCGGGGGGACGACAGATACGCAGTATTTT.